The rows below give T cell receptor beta chains drawn from one sample of a study of T-cell reconstitution after alpha-beta-depleted transplantation in children. TCRdb fed the PCR reads into MiXCR, producing one record per CDR3 protein. In the table there are approximately 400,000 distinct CDR3 sequences, roughly 10% of which are singletons. The material sequenced was PBMCs from the stem cell graft donor, taken from the stem cell graft. The receptors here all came from a human donor who donated a stem cell graft to a child with acute myeloid leukemia. Each CDR3 is given with its conserved first and last residue. Fields, in order: CDR3 DNA, CDR3 protein, D gene, J gene, V gene, clone size. A D gene is named only where the DNA matches it firmly. Expanded clones are given a class, and other clones once, few, many or no size at all.

TGTGCCAGCAGGGAGGACAGGGGAAAGGATAAGTACTTC | CASREDRGKDKYF | TRBD1 | TRBJ2-4 | TRBV2 | few
TGTGCCACCAGCAGTGCCTGGGCGGGGATCGCGGAGACCCAGTACTTC | CATSSAWAGIAETQYF | NA | TRBJ2-5 | TRBV15 | few
TGTGCCAGCAGCCCCGGGGTGGGGTGGAGCGAGCAGTACTTC | CASSPGVGWSEQYF | NA | TRBJ2-7 | TRBV11-2 | few
TGTGCCAGCAGCCAAGGACAGGCCCCTGGCGGGGAGCTGTTTTTT | CASSQGQAPGGELFF | NA | TRBJ2-2 | TRBV4-2 | NA
TGCGCCAGCAGCCAACATTCGGTGCGTGAAAAACTGTTTTTT | CASSQHSVREKLFF | NA | TRBJ1-4 | TRBV4-3 | NA
TGTGCCTGGAGTGCCCAAGTGAGGGGGTCTGGCTACACCTTC | CAWSAQVRGSGYTF | NA | TRBJ1-2 | TRBV30 | NA
TGTGCCAGCAACCCTCTAGCGGGGGGCGATGAGCAGTTCTTC | CASNPLAGGDEQFF | TRBD2 | TRBJ2-1 | TRBV27 | few
TGTGCCAGCAGGTCCCCCTCTGGAAACACCATATATTTT | CASRSPSGNTIYF | NA | TRBJ1-3 | TRBV27 | NA
TGTGCCAGCAGCTTAGCTTTAGCGGGGACAAACACCGGGGAGCTGTTTTTT | CASSLALAGTNTGELFF | TRBD2 | TRBJ2-2 | TRBV7-2 | many
TGCGCCAGCAGCTTCCAGCCTTTGAGTGAAAAACTGTTTTTT | CASSFQPLSEKLFF | NA | TRBJ1-4 | TRBV5-1 | NA
TGTGCCAGCAGCGTTTACGGGACAGGAGCCTACGAGCAGTACTTC | CASSVYGTGAYEQYF | TRBD1 | TRBJ2-7 | TRBV9 | few
TGTGCCATCAGCGGGACAGGGAGAGTAGAAAAACTGTTTTTT | CAISGTGRVEKLFF | TRBD1 | TRBJ1-4 | TRBV10-3 | few
TGCAGTGCTAGTTTACGGGACAGGGGTCAGCCCCAGCATTTT | CSASLRDRGQPQHF | TRBD1 | TRBJ1-5 | TRBV20-1 | NA
TGCAGCGTCTGCGTCGGGAACACTGAAGCTTTCTTT | CSVCVGNTEAFF | NA | TRBJ1-1 | TRBV29-1 | few
TGTGCCAGCAGCCTGAAGGGCGCGAACACTGAAGCTTTCTTT | CASSLKGANTEAFF | NA | TRBJ1-1 | TRBV7-9 | few
TGCGCCAGCAGCCCCGGGACAGGGTACCAAGAGACCCAGTACTTC | CASSPGTGYQETQYF | TRBD1 | TRBJ2-5 | TRBV5-1 | many
TGTGCCAGCAGTATGACAAGAGCTGGAAACACCATATATTTT | CASSMTRAGNTIYF | NA | TRBJ1-3 | TRBV27 | many
TGTGCCAGCAGCTACGGACTAGCTTGGAGGGGTGAGCAGTTCTTC | CASSYGLAWRGEQFF | TRBD2 | TRBJ2-1 | TRBV6-5 | few
TGTGCCAGCAGCACGACAGGCTACAATGAGCAGTTCTTC | CASSTTGYNEQFF | NA | TRBJ2-1 | TRBV5-1 | many
TGTGCCAGCAGTTCCGCCGGGACAGGGCGTTACGAGCAGTACTTC | CASSSAGTGRYEQYF | TRBD1 | TRBJ2-7 | TRBV27 | few
TGCGCCAGCAGCCAAGATCCCGAGGCCGGGGAGCTGTTTTTT | CASSQDPEAGELFF | NA | TRBJ2-2 | TRBV4-3 | many
TGTGCCAGCAGACCTATGGGACAGGGGATCGGGGAGCTGTTTTTT | CASRPMGQGIGELFF | TRBD1 | TRBJ2-2 | TRBV6-5 | few
TGTGCCAGCAGCGACTCTCGGCTCCTTTTGCTCCCCTACGAGCAGTACTTC | CASSDSRLLLLPYEQYF | NA | TRBJ2-7 | TRBV5-6 | few
TGCAGTACAAATGGGGGTTATGAAAAACTGTTTTTT | CSTNGGYEKLFF | NA | TRBJ1-4 | TRBV20-1 | NA
TGCAGCGTTCGGTCACAGGGGGCTGGGGAGACCCAGTACTTC | CSVRSQGAGETQYF | TRBD1 | TRBJ2-5 | TRBV29-1 | few
TGCGCCAGCAGCTTTTCGACTAGCGGGGGGGCGGATGAGCAGTTCTTC | CASSFSTSGGADEQFF | TRBD2 | TRBJ2-1 | TRBV5-1 | NA
TGTGCCAGCAGCTTACCTGGGACTAGCGGGGGGGAAGAGACCCAGTACTTC | CASSLPGTSGGEETQYF | TRBD2 | TRBJ2-5 | TRBV7-6 | few
TGTGCCAGCAGTCCCCGGGACATAAGAAGGACCCAGTACTTC | CASSPRDIRRTQYF | NA | TRBJ2-5 | TRBV27 | many